The 6 T cell receptor beta chains below come from one sample, sequenced in a study of blood T cell repertoires in COVID-19. The repertoire was sequenced with immunoSEQ multiplex PCR; TCRdb's copy has only in-frame clones and lacks some. The data show around 120,000 clones, roughly 81% seen once. The source material was peripheral blood. The receptors here all came from a human donor in a cohort sampled during active COVID-19.

The rearrangement links TRBV5-1 to TRBJ2-5; 8 bases are a match to TRBD1. Looked up from germline, CDR1 is SGHRS and CDR2 is YFSETQ. CDR3 length: 16 amino acids. Unmatched junction bases numbered 8, after V lost 0 bases and J lost 4 bases. The CDR3 nucleotides read TGCGCCAGCAGCTTGGTTGGGACAGGTAATGCAGAGACCCAGTACTTC. It is translated as CASSLVGTGNAETQYF.

This clone showed up just a few times. The V and J genes are TRBV19 and TRBJ1-1; the match to TRBD1 covers 9 bases. V lost 7 bases and J lost 4; bases outside the gene matches: 10. Germline V gives CDR1 LNHDA, CDR2 SQIVND (reference sequence). The CDR3 spans 15 residues. CDR3 sequence reads: CASITGGARATEAFF. DNA of the CDR3: TGTGCCAGTATCACAGGGGGCGCGAGGGCCACTGAAGCTTTCTTT.

The J gene is TRBJ2-5, the V gene TRBV6-1; no reliable D call. Germline V gives CDR1 MNHNS, CDR2 SASEGT. V lost 1 base to trimming and J lost 7 bases, with 16 bases between them. The CDR3 covers 15 residues. The CDR3 DNA is TGTGCCAGCAGTGAAGGTCAGGTCCGCGTGGCGACCCAGTACTTC. Translated, it gives CASSEGQVRVATQYF.

The chain recombines TRBV9 with TRBJ1-2; tentative D call: TRBD1 (5 bases). The CDR3 covers 15 residues. Trimming took off 2 bases at V and 3 bases at J, with 14 bases between the two ends. In germline, CDR1 is SGDLS, CDR2 YYNGEE. CDR3 sequence (DNA): TGTGCCAGCAGCGTCGCAAGCGGGGCGGACTATGGCTACACCTTC. It specifies CASSVASGADYGYTF.

This clone was found a few times. This chain uses TRBV10-3 with TRBJ1-4; possible D gene TRBD1, 6 bases. Germline V gives CDR1 ENHRY, CDR2 SYGVKD. This CDR3 spans 13 amino acids. V was trimmed by 6 bases and J by 2 bases, leaving 7 bases between them. The CDR3 bases are TGTGCCATCAGCAGGGGTACTAATGAAAAACTGTTTTTT. Protein: CAISRGTNEKLFF.

This chain uses TRBV28 with TRBJ1-5; D perhaps matches TRBD1 (5 bases). CDR1 is MDHEN and CDR2 is SYDVKM in the germline V gene. The V end lost 9 bases, the J end lost 6 bases, and 18 bases lay between the germline ends. The CDR3 is made up of 14 amino acids. The chain's CDR3 is CASIDSPRAQPQHF. In DNA, the CDR3 is TGTGCCAGTATCGACAGTCCCCGGGCTCAGCCCCAGCATTTT.